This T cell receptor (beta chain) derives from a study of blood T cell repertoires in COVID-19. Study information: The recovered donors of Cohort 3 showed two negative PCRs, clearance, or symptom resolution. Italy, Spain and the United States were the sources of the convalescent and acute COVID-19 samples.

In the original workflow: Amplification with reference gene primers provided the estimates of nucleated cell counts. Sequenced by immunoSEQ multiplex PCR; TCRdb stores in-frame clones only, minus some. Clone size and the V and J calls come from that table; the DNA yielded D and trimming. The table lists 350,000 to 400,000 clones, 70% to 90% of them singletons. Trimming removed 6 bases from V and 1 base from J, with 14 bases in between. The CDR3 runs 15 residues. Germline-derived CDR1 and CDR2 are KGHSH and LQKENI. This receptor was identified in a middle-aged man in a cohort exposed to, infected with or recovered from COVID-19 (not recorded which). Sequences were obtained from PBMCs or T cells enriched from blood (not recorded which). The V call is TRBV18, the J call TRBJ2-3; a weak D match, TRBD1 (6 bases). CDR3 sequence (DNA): TGTGCCAGCTCCGCCTCCAGGACAGGCACAGATACGCAGTATTTT. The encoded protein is CASSASRTGTDTQYF.